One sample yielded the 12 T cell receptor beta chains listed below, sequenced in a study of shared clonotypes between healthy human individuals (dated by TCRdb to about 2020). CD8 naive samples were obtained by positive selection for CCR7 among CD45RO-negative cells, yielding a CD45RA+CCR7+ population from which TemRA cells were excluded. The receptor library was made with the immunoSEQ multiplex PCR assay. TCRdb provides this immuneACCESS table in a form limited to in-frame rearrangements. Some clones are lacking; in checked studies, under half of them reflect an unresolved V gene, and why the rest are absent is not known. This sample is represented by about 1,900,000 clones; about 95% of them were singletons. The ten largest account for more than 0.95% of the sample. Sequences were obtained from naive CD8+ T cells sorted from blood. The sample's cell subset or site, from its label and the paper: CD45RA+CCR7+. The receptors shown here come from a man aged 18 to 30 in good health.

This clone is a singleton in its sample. The CDR3 protein is CASMGTSGYSYEQYF. CDR3 nucleotides: TGTGCCAGCATGGGGACTAGCGGGTACTCCTACGAGCAGTACTTC. The J gene is TRBJ2-7, the V gene TRBV2, with TRBD2 matching over 12 bases. The junction had 4 bases not matched to a gene; V was cut back by 7 bases and J by 0 bases. Germline CDR1 is SNHLY and CDR2 is FYNNEI. This CDR3 is built from 15 residues.

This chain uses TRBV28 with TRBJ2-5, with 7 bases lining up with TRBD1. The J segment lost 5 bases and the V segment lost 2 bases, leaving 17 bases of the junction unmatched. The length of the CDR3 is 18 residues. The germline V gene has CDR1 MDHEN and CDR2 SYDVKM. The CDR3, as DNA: TGTGCCAGCAGTTTAAGTTCCGCGACAGGGCCGAGCCTGGAGACCCAGTACTTC. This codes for CASSLSSATGPSLETQYF.

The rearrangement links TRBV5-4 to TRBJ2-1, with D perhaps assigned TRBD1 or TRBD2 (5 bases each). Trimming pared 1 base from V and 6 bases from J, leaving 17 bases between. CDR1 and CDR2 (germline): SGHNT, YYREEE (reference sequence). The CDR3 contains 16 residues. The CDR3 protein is CASSLSLRGVGNEQFF. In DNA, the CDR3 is TGTGCCAGCAGCTTGTCTCTTAGGGGAGTTGGCAATGAGCAGTTCTTC.

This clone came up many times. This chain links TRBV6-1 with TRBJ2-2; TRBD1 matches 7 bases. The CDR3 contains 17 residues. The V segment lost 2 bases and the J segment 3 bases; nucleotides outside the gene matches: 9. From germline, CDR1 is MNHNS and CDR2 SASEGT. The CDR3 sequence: CASSELVRGLYTGELFF. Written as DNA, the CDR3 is TGTGCCAGCAGTGAATTGGTCAGGGGGTTGTACACCGGGGAGCTGTTTTTT.

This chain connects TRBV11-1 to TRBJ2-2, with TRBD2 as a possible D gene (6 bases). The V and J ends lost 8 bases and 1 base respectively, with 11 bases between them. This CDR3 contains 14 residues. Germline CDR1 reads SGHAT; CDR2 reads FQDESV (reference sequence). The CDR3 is CASSGTLNTGELFF. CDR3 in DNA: TGTGCCAGCTCCGGGACTTTGAACACCGGGGAGCTGTTTTTT.

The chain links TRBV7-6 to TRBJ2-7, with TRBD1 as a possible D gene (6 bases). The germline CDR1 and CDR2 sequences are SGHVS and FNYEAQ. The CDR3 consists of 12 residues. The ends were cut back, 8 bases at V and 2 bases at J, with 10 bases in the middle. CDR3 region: CASGDKTYEQYF. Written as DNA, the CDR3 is TGTGCCAGCGGGGACAAAACCTACGAGCAGTACTTC.

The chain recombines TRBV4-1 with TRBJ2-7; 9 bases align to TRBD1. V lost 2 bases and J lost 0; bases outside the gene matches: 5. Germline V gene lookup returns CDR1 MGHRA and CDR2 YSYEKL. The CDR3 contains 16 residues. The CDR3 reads CASSQYVGQGSYEQYF. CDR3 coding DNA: TGCGCCAGCAGCCAATACGTGGGACAGGGCTCCTACGAGCAGTACTTC.

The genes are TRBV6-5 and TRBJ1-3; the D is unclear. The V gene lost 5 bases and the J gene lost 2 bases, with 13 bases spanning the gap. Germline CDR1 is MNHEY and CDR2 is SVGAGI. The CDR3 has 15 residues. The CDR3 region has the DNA TGTGCCAGCAGTCAGTCTTCGGGTACTGGAAACACCATATATTTT. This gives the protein CASSQSSGTGNTIYF.

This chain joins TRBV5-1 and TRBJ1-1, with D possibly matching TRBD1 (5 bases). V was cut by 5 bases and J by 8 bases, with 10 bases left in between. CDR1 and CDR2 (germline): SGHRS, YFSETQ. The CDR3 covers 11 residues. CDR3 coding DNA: TGCGCCAGCAGGAGGGGTTTAGAAGCTTTCTTT. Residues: CASRRGLEAFF.

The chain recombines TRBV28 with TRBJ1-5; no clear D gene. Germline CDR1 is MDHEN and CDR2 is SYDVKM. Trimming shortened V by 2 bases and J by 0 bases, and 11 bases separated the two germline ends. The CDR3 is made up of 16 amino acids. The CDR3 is CASSLKPANSNQPQHF. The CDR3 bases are TGTGCCAGCAGTTTAAAGCCAGCTAATAGCAATCAGCCCCAGCATTTT.

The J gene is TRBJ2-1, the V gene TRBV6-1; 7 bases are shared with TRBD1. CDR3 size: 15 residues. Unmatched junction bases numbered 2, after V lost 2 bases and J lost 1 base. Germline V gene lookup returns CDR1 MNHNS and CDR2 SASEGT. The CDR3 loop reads CASSELQGSYNEQFF. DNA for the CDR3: TGTGCCAGCAGTGAATTACAGGGGTCCTACAATGAGCAGTTCTTC.

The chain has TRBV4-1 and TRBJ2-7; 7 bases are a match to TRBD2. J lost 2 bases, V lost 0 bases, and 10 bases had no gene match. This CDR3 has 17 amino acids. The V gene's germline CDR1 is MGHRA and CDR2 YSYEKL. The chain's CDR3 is CASSQDRSGGGAYEQYF. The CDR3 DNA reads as TGCGCCAGCAGCCAAGATCGTTCGGGGGGAGGAGCCTACGAGCAGTACTTC.